A single sample gave rise to the 32 T cell receptor beta chains below, sequenced in a study of blood T cells in healthy people across ages. Primers used in a second PCR of roughly 7 to 11 cycles were a sample-barcoded 5' primer and a J-beta primer mix. A single record per CDR3 protein comes from TCRdb applying MiXCR to the 5' RACE reads. The repertoire holds 1.8 million or so distinct CDR3 sequences, with 30% to 40% as singletons. The sequencing input was blood. The receptors derive from a human donor in good health.

The gene calls are TRBV20-1 and TRBJ2-1; 7 positions match TRBD2. Germline V CDR1 and CDR2: DFQATT, SNEGSKA (reference sequence). Trimming removed 6 bases from V and 5 bases from J; junction bases left unmatched: 19. The CDR3 loop spans 17 amino acids. In nucleotides, the CDR3 is TGCAGTGCCGACCTGTGGGGGACGGGGGGAGTGAACAATGAGCAGTTCTTC. Translated: CSADLWGTGGVNNEQFF.

The gene calls are TRBV12-3 or TRBV12-4 and TRBJ1-5; D uncertain. V shed 6 bases and J shed 0 bases, with 6 bases lying between them. The CDR3 is 13 amino acids. The CDR3 sequence is CASSFTSNQPQHF. In nucleotides, the CDR3 is TGTGCCAGCAGCTTCACTAGCAATCAGCCCCAGCATTTT.

Comments on this clonotype: Mismatch with germline at one junction end may stem from a read error. This chain uses TRBV7-9 with TRBJ2-5, with a tentative D call TRBD2 (6 bases). Germline V gene sequence: CDR1 SEHNR, CDR2 FQNEAQ (reference sequence). The CDR3 contains 13 residues. The CDR3, as DNA: TGTGCCGGCAGAGGAGGGCTGGAGGAGACCCAGTACTTC. Its translation is CAGRGGLEETQYF.

This chain links TRBV28 with TRBJ2-1; D unclear. The CDR3 runs to 13 residues. Per germline, CDR1 MDHEN and CDR2 SYDVKM. The V end was cut by 4 bases, the J end by 3 bases, with 7 bases between. Written as DNA, the CDR3 is TGTGCCAGCAGTTCCCAAATCTACAATGAGCAGTTCTTC. Translated, it gives CASSSQIYNEQFF.

The gene calls are TRBV19 and TRBJ2-3; tentatively, D is TRBD1 or TRBD2 (6 bases each). From germline, CDR1 is LNHDA and CDR2 SQIVND (reference sequence). There are 15 residues in the CDR3. V gave up 6 bases and J gave up 5 bases, with 18 bases separating them. CDR3 coding DNA: TGTGCCAGTAGGGGGACTCCCCTCAGGGGAGATACGCAGTATTTT. As protein: CASRGTPLRGDTQYF.

This clonotype was observed a few times. The chain joins TRBV11-2 to TRBJ1-3, with D unresolved. The V gene's germline CDR1 is SGHAT and CDR2 FQNNGV. The V end was cut by 7 bases, the J end by 0 bases, with 10 bases between. The CDR3 contains 14 residues. The DNA for the CDR3 is TGTGCCAGCACCCTACTAAGCTCTGGAAACACCATATATTTT. Its translation is CASTLLSSGNTIYF.

The J gene is TRBJ1-5, the V gene TRBV20-1; maybe TRBD1 (5 bases). The V end lost 5 bases, the J end lost 4 bases, and 9 bases lay between the germline ends. The CDR3 consists of 12 residues. Looked up from germline, CDR1 is DFQATT and CDR2 is SNEGSKA (reference sequence). The CDR3 DNA reads TGCAGTGCTGTCCAGGGAAATCAGCCCCAGCATTTT. This translates into CSAVQGNQPQHF.

This clonotype has a handful of counts. The chain employs TRBV29-1 and TRBJ1-2; D is unclear. The CDR3 spans 13 residues. Trimming stripped 7 bases from V and 6 bases from J, with 18 bases between. The germline gives CDR1 SQVTM, CDR2 ANQGSEA. The chain's CDR3 is CSAQTGGANGYTF. The CDR3 nucleotides are TGCAGCGCCCAAACGGGAGGCGCGAATGGCTACACCTTC.

The chain carries TRBV11-1 and TRBJ1-1; D is perhaps TRBD1 (5 bases). There are 17 residues in the CDR3. Germline V CDR1 and CDR2: SGHAT, FQDESV (reference sequence). Trimming took 1 base from V and 0 from J, leaving 15 bases between them. The DNA of the CDR3 is TGTGCCAGCAGCTTAGGAAGGGGCCAAACCTTGAACACTGAAGCTTTCTTT. Translated: CASSLGRGQTLNTEAFF.

The chain recombines TRBV6-6 with TRBJ1-2; no definite D call. V gave up 7 bases and J gave up 4 bases, with 16 bases separating them. The CDR3 length is 14 residues. Germline lookup yields CDR1 MNHNY and CDR2 SVGAGI (reference sequence). CDR3 sequence (DNA): TGTGCCAGCAATTTGGTTGCTGGGATCTATGGCTACACCTTC. The encoded protein is CASNLVAGIYGYTF.

The CDR3 nucleotides read TGTGCCAGCTGCTACCAGGGACAGGCAGGAGATACGCAGTATTTT. Encoded protein: CASCYQGQAGDTQYF. V usage is TRBV2 and J usage is TRBJ2-3; TRBD1 agrees at 8 bases. The CDR3 loop spans 15 amino acids. Losses at the gene ends were 8 bases for V and 5 bases for J; bases not matched to a gene: 12. Germline lookup yields CDR1 SNHLY and CDR2 FYNNEI.

This clonotype came up once. The chain recombines TRBV5-5 with TRBJ2-7, with D perhaps being TRBD1 or TRBD2 (5 bases each). The V end lost 3 bases, the J end lost 0 bases, and 16 bases lay between the germline ends. The CDR3 sequence is 16 residues long. In germline, CDR1 is SGHKS, CDR2 YYEKEE (reference sequence). The DNA for the CDR3 is TGTGCCAGCAGCTGGGACCTCGGGCAGGCCTCCTACGAGCAGTACTTC. Translated: CASSWDLGQASYEQYF. Complete variable domain (other parts from reference TRBV5-5 and TRBJ2-7): DAGVTQSPTHLIKTRGQQVTLRCSPISGHKSVSWYQQVLGQGPQFIFQYYEKEERGRGNFPDRFSARQFPNYSSELNVNALLLGDSALYLCASSWDLGQASYEQYFGPGTRLTVT.

Many counts were recorded for this clonotype. The gene calls are TRBV7-2 and TRBJ2-5, with D possibly called TRBD1 or TRBD2 (5 bases each). The CDR3 is 14 residues long. V was clipped by 1 base and J by 4 bases, with 10 bases between them. CDR1 is SGHTA, CDR2 FQGNSA, per germline. This chain's CDR3 is CASSLGAGRETQYF. The CDR3 bases are TGTGCCAGCAGCTTAGGCGCAGGGAGAGAGACCCAGTACTTC.

This clonotype showed up just a few times. The chain has TRBV12-5 and TRBJ1-2; the D is unclear. This CDR3 spans 14 amino acids. Trimming left V 2 bases short and J 4 bases short, with 11 bases between. Germline loops: CDR1 LGHNT, CDR2 FRNRAP. The CDR3 sequence is CASGLYSGVYGYTF. DNA for the CDR3: TGTGCTAGTGGTTTGTATAGCGGGGTCTATGGCTACACCTTC.

This chain joins TRBV20-1 and TRBJ2-5; 9 nucleotides agree with TRBD1. Trimming cost V 5 bases and J 4 bases; bases outside gene matches: 11. CDR1 and CDR2 from the germline V gene are DFQATT and SNEGSKA (reference sequence). This CDR3 has 15 amino acids. The CDR3 DNA sequence: TGCAGTGCTTTTGGCGGTACAGGGGGCGCAGAGACCCAGTACTTC. Its protein is CSAFGGTGGAETQYF.

This clonotype has only a few counts. J is TRBJ2-1 and V is TRBV6-1; the match to TRBD2 covers 11 bases. V was pared by 7 bases and J by 7 bases, with 9 bases of the junction left unmatched. CDR3 length: 15 amino acids. Germline V gene lookup returns CDR1 MNHNS and CDR2 SASEGT. Here the CDR3 reads CASIIAGGYSNEQFF. CDR3 sequence (DNA): TGTGCCAGCATTATAGCGGGGGGGTATTCAAATGAGCAGTTCTTC.

This clonotype has ten or more counts. V usage is TRBV9 and J usage is TRBJ2-5; D unresolved. CDR1 SGDLS and CDR2 YYNGEE come from the germline V gene. CDR3 size: 14 residues. V lost 0 bases and J lost 0, with 6 bases in between. CDR3 amino acids: CASSVAGDQETQYF. DNA for the CDR3: TGTGCCAGCAGCGTAGCCGGAGACCAAGAGACCCAGTACTTC.

The chain joins TRBV27 to TRBJ2-5; D might be TRBD1 (6 bases). V gave up 6 bases and J gave up 4 bases, with 12 bases separating them. The V gene's germline CDR1 is MNHEY and CDR2 SMNVEV (reference sequence). The CDR3 has 13 residues. The CDR3 nucleotides read TGTGCCAGCAGCGCAGGCAGGGGAGAGACCCAGTACTTC. As protein: CASSAGRGETQYF.

The chain joins TRBV5-1 to TRBJ1-1; 7 bases are shared with TRBD1. This CDR3 contains 15 residues. The trim removed 4 bases at V and 4 bases at J, leaving 10 bases unmatched. Germline assignment: CDR1 SGHRS and CDR2 YFSETQ. CDR3 protein: CASSPRQGDGTEAFF. Here the CDR3 DNA reads TGCGCCAGCAGCCCCAGACAGGGAGATGGCACTGAAGCTTTCTTT.

The chain recombines TRBV4-3 with TRBJ1-5; D unresolved. CDR3 length: 14 residues. Germline lookup yields CDR1 LGHNA and CDR2 YSLEER. The V and J ends lost 0 bases and 4 bases respectively, with 7 bases between them. In DNA, the CDR3 is TGCGCCAGCAGCCAAGATATAGGGAATCAGCCCCAGCATTTT. Residues: CASSQDIGNQPQHF.

CDR3 sequence (DNA): TGCAGTGCTAGAGAGGATAGTTCACCCCTCCACTTT. Protein sequence: CSAREDSSPLHF. The chain employs TRBV20-1 and TRBJ1-6; unclear D gene. CDR3 length: 12 residues. Trimming removed 0 bases at V and 9 bases at J, with 6 bases between. The germline CDR1 and CDR2 sequences are DFQATT and SNEGSKA (reference sequence).

The V gene is TRBV19, the J gene TRBJ1-2; tentative D call: TRBD1 (5 bases). CDR1 is LNHDA, CDR2 SQIVND, per germline (reference sequence). V was trimmed by 5 bases and J by 0 bases, leaving 13 bases between them. The CDR3 consists of 15 residues. For the CDR3, the DNA is TGTGCCAGTAGTGCGGGACGGGGCTCTAACTATGGCTACACCTTC. Amino acids: CASSAGRGSNYGYTF.

This clonotype was recorded at least ten times. The chain employs TRBV29-1 and TRBJ2-5; 13 nucleotides match TRBD2. The germline CDR1 and CDR2 sequences are SQVTM and ANQGSEA. The CDR3 extends over 15 amino acids. V gave up 7 bases and J gave up 4 bases; unmatched junction bases: 9. The CDR3 loop is CSGLLAGGLSETQYF. CDR3 bases: TGCAGCGGCCTACTAGCGGGGGGGCTGTCAGAGACCCAGTACTTC.

The V and J genes are TRBV5-5 and TRBJ2-3, with D perhaps matching TRBD2 (6 bases). The germline V gene encodes CDR1 SGHKS and CDR2 YYEKEE (reference sequence). V dropped 4 bases and J dropped 0 bases, with 15 bases sitting between them. CDR3 length equals 16 residues. The CDR3 DNA reads TGTGCCAGCAGCCCCTGGGGGGACTTGAGCACAGATACGCAGTATTTT. Translated: CASSPWGDLSTDTQYF.

This clonotype occurred a few times. The gene calls are TRBV4-3 and TRBJ2-1, with D unclear. Looked up from germline, CDR1 is LGHNA and CDR2 is YSLEER. The germline V and J ends were trimmed by 0 bases and 6 bases, with 9 bases remaining between them. This CDR3 region has 14 residues. The CDR3 DNA follows: TGCGCCAGCAGCCAAGATCGGGCCATCAATGAGCAGTTCTTC. Translated: CASSQDRAINEQFF.

V and J are TRBV20-1 and TRBJ1-6; 7 nucleotides match TRBD1. The V gene's germline CDR1 is DFQATT and CDR2 SNEGSKA (reference sequence). V shed 4 bases, J shed 7 bases, and the junction held 7 bases outside the gene matches. This CDR3 is built from 14 residues. In nucleotides, the CDR3 is TGCAGTGCTAAGGGGGCGGGTTTGAATTCACCCCTCCACTTT. Its protein product is CSAKGAGLNSPLHF.

This chain connects TRBV7-9 to TRBJ1-2, with TRBD1 as a possible D gene (6 bases). Germline V gene lookup returns CDR1 SEHNR and CDR2 FQNEAQ (reference sequence). V lost 6 bases to trimming and J lost 8 bases, with 16 bases between them. This CDR3 contains 13 residues. This CDR3 is CASRGDTSGGYTF. In DNA form, the CDR3 reads TGTGCCAGCAGAGGGGACACCTCGGGCGGCTACACCTTC.

The chain combines TRBV9 with TRBJ2-3; TRBD1 or TRBD2 may be the D gene (5 bases each). The V gene lost 3 bases and the J gene lost 2 bases, with 10 bases spanning the gap. This CDR3 spans 14 amino acids. Per germline, CDR1 SGDLS and CDR2 YYNGEE. The CDR3 loop is CASSARGLTDTQYF. The DNA for the CDR3 is TGTGCCAGCAGCGCTCGGGGCCTCACAGATACGCAGTATTTT.

The chain carries TRBV6-2 or TRBV6-3 and TRBJ1-2, with TRBD1 matching 8 bases. Germline CDR1 reads MNHEY; CDR2 reads SVGEGT. This CDR3 region has 13 residues. The V gene end was trimmed by 2 bases and the J gene end by 7 bases; junction bases not matched to a gene: 3. CDR3 residues: CASSYDRGGGYTF. DNA for the CDR3: TGTGCCAGCAGTTACGACAGGGGTGGTGGCTACACCTTC.

This clonotype is a singleton in its sample. The chain joins TRBV7-2 to TRBJ1-1, with a possible D match to TRBD1 (6 bases). The CDR3 has 16 residues. The germline gives CDR1 SGHTA, CDR2 FQGNSA. The V end lost 3 bases, the J end lost 0 bases, and 14 bases lay between the germline ends. As DNA, the CDR3 is TGTGCCAGCAGCTTCCTACTCCAGGGGTTGAACACTGAAGCTTTCTTT. Translation gives CASSFLLQGLNTEAFF.

The chain employs TRBV20-1 and TRBJ1-5; D is unresolved. Trimming cost V 6 bases and J 1 base, with 7 bases left between them. The germline CDR1 and CDR2 sequences are DFQATT and SNEGSKA (reference sequence). This CDR3 contains 12 residues. CDR3 region: CSARKSNQPQHF. In nucleotides, the CDR3 is TGCAGTGCAAGGAAGAGCAATCAGCCCCAGCATTTT.

The rearrangement joins TRBV4-1 to TRBJ2-3; no clear D gene. V was shortened by 1 base and J by 0 bases, with 11 bases between the two germline ends. The CDR3 runs to 16 residues. In germline, CDR1 is MGHRA, CDR2 YSYEKL. The CDR3 here is CASSQVPESSTDTQYF. The CDR3 DNA sequence: TGCGCCAGCAGCCAAGTTCCGGAGTCGAGCACAGATACGCAGTATTTT.